These 18 T cell receptor beta chains were all obtained from the same sample, sequenced in a study of cytotoxic CD8 clonotypes in ibrutinib-treated CLL. Assay used: immunoSEQ multiplex PCR; TCRdb lists only in-frame clones, some missing. The sample has more than 200,000 clones; 70% to 75% are singletons. The starting material was PBMCs, obtained after 12 months of ibrutinib treatment. The receptors come from a human donor with chronic lymphocytic leukemia.

V and J are TRBV27 and TRBJ1-2; no definite D call. The V end lost 4 bases, the J end lost 8 bases, and 17 bases lay between the germline ends. The germline CDR1 and CDR2 sequences are MNHEY and SMNVEV (reference sequence). The CDR3 totals 14 residues. DNA of the CDR3: TGTGCCAGCAGTTCTACCGTCCTCCCCGGGGGCTACACCTTC. Its protein is CASSSTVLPGGYTF.

J is TRBJ1-2 and V is TRBV19; 10 positions agree with TRBD1. Germline lookup yields CDR1 LNHDA and CDR2 SQIVND (reference sequence). Losses at the gene ends were 7 bases for V and 4 bases for J; bases not matched to a gene: 3. The CDR3 consists of 13 residues. Here the CDR3 reads CASNWDRGYGYTF. Here the CDR3 DNA reads TGTGCCAGTAACTGGGACAGGGGCTATGGCTACACCTTC.

A few counts support this clone. The chain carries TRBV20-1 and TRBJ1-2; no reliable D call. CDR1 DFQATT and CDR2 SNEGSKA come from the germline V gene (reference sequence). The CDR3 length is 11 residues. V was trimmed by 3 bases and J by 10 bases, leaving 12 bases between them. As DNA, the CDR3 is TGCAGTGCTAGCCGCGACCGCTTCTACACCTTC. It encodes CSASRDRFYTF.

The rearrangement joins TRBV4-1 to TRBJ2-7; the match to TRBD2 covers 10 bases. The CDR3 has 15 amino acids. J gave up 4 bases and V 3 bases, and 6 bases lay outside the gene matches. The V gene's germline CDR1 is MGHRA and CDR2 YSYEKL. The CDR3 DNA reads as TGCGCCAGCAGCCATCTAGCGGGGGATGAATACGAGCAGTACTTC. Its protein product is CASSHLAGDEYEQYF.

The chain combines TRBV5-1 with TRBJ1-2; possible D gene TRBD1, 6 bases. The germline V and J ends were trimmed by 0 bases and 3 bases, with 15 bases remaining between them. The length of the CDR3 is 16 residues. Germline assignment: CDR1 SGHRS and CDR2 YFSETQ. The CDR3 DNA is TGCGCCAGCAGCTTGGCTGGCGGCAGGGGCGACTATGGCTACACCTTC. The encoded protein is CASSLAGGRGDYGYTF.

The CDR3 sequence is CASSLLDTGPYGYTF. As DNA, the CDR3 is TGTGCCAGCAGCTTGCTTGATACAGGACCCTATGGCTACACCTTC. The J gene is TRBJ1-2, the V gene TRBV5-6; possible D gene TRBD1, 5 bases. This CDR3 region has 15 residues. V lost 1 base to trimming and J lost 4 bases, with 14 bases between them. Germline V gene sequence: CDR1 SGHDT, CDR2 YYEEEE.

As regards this clone: Given a much more abundant clone one base away, this may be a read error. This rearrangement joins TRBV5-6 to TRBJ2-2; 8 bases map to TRBD1. The germline V gene encodes CDR1 SGHDT and CDR2 YYEEEE. V shed 4 bases and J 1 base; nucleotides not matched to a gene: 3. The CDR3 is 15 residues long. As DNA, the CDR3 is TGTGCCAGCAGCCCCGGGACAGGGAACACCGGGGAGCTGTTTTTT. Translation: CASSPGTGNTGELFF.

J is TRBJ2-3 and V is TRBV2; TRBD2 matches at 8 bases. J lost 0 bases, V lost 6 bases, and 5 bases had no gene match. Germline values: CDR1 SNHLY, CDR2 FYNNEI. The CDR3 length is 15 residues. As DNA, the CDR3 is TGTGCCAGCAGCGAGGGGACTAGTAGCACAGATACGCAGTATTTT. Its translation is CASSEGTSSTDTQYF.

The sample holds a few counts of this clone. The chain couples TRBV6-6 to TRBJ1-5; no definite D call. The CDR3 length is 13 residues. In germline, CDR1 is MNHNY, CDR2 SVGAGI (reference sequence). V dropped 4 bases and J dropped 7 bases, with 11 bases sitting between them. The CDR3 spells CASSSGFTQPQHF. The CDR3 DNA reads as TGTGCCAGCAGTTCAGGATTTACACAGCCCCAGCATTTT.

The CDR3 spells CASSLERLAGVDTQYF. In DNA, the CDR3 is TGTGCCAGCAGCTTAGAACGTCTAGCGGGAGTAGATACGCAGTATTTT. V gene TRBV11-2 combines with J gene TRBJ2-3; 10 bases are a match to TRBD2. The germline V gene encodes CDR1 SGHAT and CDR2 FQNNGV. V lost 0 bases and J lost 5; bases outside the gene matches: 5. The CDR3 has 16 residues.

The sample holds a few counts of this clone. V and J are TRBV9 and TRBJ1-2; D not resolved. The V end lost 2 bases, the J end lost 5 bases, and 13 bases lay between the germline ends. CDR3 length: 14 residues. The V gene's germline CDR1 is SGDLS and CDR2 YYNGEE. The CDR3 sequence is CASSVSSGDYGYTF. The CDR3 DNA sequence: TGTGCCAGCAGCGTCTCAAGCGGGGATTATGGCTACACCTTC.

The chain combines TRBV11-2 with TRBJ2-1, with 13 bases fitting TRBD2. The V gene's germline CDR1 is SGHAT and CDR2 FQNNGV. V was clipped by 4 bases and J by 9 bases; unmatched bases: 9. The CDR3 runs 16 residues. CDR3 coding DNA: TGTGCCAGCAGCTCTGGACTAGCGGGAGTTTACGGTGAGCAGTTCTTC. It yields the protein CASSSGLAGVYGEQFF.

This clone was counted once. The chain combines TRBV7-9 with TRBJ2-3; no definite D call. The CDR3 extends over 15 amino acids. Between the trimmed V and J ends, which lost 5 bases and 1 base, there was a span of 13 bases. Per germline, CDR1 SEHNR and CDR2 FQNEAQ (reference sequence). The DNA of the CDR3 is TGTGCCAGCAGCCTCCGTGGATCACGCACAGATACGCAGTATTTT. This gives the protein CASSLRGSRTDTQYF. The variable domain in full, with the rest retrieved from reference TRBV7-9 and TRBJ2-3, is DTGVSQNPRHKITKRGQNVTFRCDPISEHNRLYWYRQTLGQGPEFLTYFQNEAQLEKSRLLSDRFSAERPKGSFSTLEIQRTEQGDSAMYLCASSLRGSRTDTQYFGPGTRLTVL.

The chain employs TRBV19 and TRBJ1-5, with D possibly TRBD1 on 5 matching bases. Germline CDR1 is LNHDA and CDR2 is SQIVND (reference sequence). V lost 3 bases to trimming and J lost 7 bases, with 16 bases between them. The CDR3 runs to 15 residues. As DNA, the CDR3 is TGTGCCAGTAGTATGCGAGCCAGGGTGGGCCAGCCCCAGCATTTT. It translates to CASSMRARVGQPQHF.

The chain recombines TRBV6-5 with TRBJ1-2, with TRBD1 matching 8 bases. V was clipped by 5 bases and J by 5 bases; unmatched bases: 4. Germline V gives CDR1 MNHEY, CDR2 SVGAGI. This CDR3 contains 13 residues. For the CDR3, the DNA is TGTGCCAGCAGTCGGACAGGGCCTTATGGCTACACCTTC. Translated: CASSRTGPYGYTF.

The chain employs TRBV5-1 and TRBJ2-7; the D is unclear. The CDR3 is 12 residues long. Trimming removed 4 bases from V and 4 bases from J, with 9 bases in between. Germline V gene lookup returns CDR1 SGHRS and CDR2 YFSETQ. The CDR3 is CASSTLGYEQYF. The CDR3 bases are TGCGCCAGCAGCACCTTAGGGTACGAGCAGTACTTC.

The chain couples TRBV7-2 to TRBJ2-3; TRBD2 matches 8 bases. Germline-derived CDR1 and CDR2 are SGHTA and FQGNSA. Trimming removed 2 bases from V and 6 bases from J; junction bases left unmatched: 13. This CDR3 has 17 residues. The CDR3 here is CASSLSLAGTPWDTQYF. The CDR3 DNA sequence: TGTGCCAGCAGCTTATCCCTAGCGGGCACACCCTGGGATACGCAGTATTTT.

The rearrangement links TRBV9 to TRBJ2-7; D not resolved. Trimming took 5 bases from V and 1 from J, leaving 1 base between them. The CDR3 length is 10 residues. Germline-derived CDR1 and CDR2 are SGDLS and YYNGEE. The CDR3 sequence: CASRSYEQYF. In nucleotides, the CDR3 is TGTGCCAGCAGGTCCTACGAGCAGTACTTC.